Included here is one T cell receptor beta chain sequence, with context. Trimming stripped 4 bases from V and 0 bases from J, with 6 bases between. Germline assignment: CDR1 LNHDA and CDR2 SQIVND (reference sequence). CDR3 length equals 13 residues. Survey-level immunoSEQ sequencing profiled the TCR beta repertoire. The table came from immunoSEQ multiplex PCR; TCRdb's copy has only in-frame clones and leaves some out. Among 55,000 to 70,000 clones listed, about 93% were seen once. The clonotype comes from a man aged 40-49 years with rheumatoid arthritis. The source material was PBMCs. The chain links TRBV19 to TRBJ1-1; D unresolved. The CDR3 is CASSTAMNTEAFF. DNA for the CDR3: TGTGCCAGTAGTACGGCGATGAACACTGAAGCTTTCTTT. The entire variable domain, with the rest obtained from reference TRBV19 and TRBJ1-1, is as follows: DGGITQSPKYLFRKEGQNVTLSCEQNLNHDAMYWYRQDPGQGLRLIYYSQIVNDFQKGDIAEGYSVSREKKESFPLTVTSAQKNPTAFYLCASSTAMNTEAFFGQGTRLTVV.